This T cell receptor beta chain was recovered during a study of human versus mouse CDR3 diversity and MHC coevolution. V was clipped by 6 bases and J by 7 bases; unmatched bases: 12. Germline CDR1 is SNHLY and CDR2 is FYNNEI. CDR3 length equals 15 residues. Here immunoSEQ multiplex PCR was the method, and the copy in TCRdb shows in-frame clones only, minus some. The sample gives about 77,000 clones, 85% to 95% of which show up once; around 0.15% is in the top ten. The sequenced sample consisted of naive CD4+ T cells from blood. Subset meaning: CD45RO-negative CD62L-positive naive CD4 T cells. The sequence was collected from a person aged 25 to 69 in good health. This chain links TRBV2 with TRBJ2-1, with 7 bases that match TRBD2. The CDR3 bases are TGTGCCAGCAGCCTCCTAGCGGTCACTGGGAATGAGCAGTTCTTC. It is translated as CASSLLAVTGNEQFF.